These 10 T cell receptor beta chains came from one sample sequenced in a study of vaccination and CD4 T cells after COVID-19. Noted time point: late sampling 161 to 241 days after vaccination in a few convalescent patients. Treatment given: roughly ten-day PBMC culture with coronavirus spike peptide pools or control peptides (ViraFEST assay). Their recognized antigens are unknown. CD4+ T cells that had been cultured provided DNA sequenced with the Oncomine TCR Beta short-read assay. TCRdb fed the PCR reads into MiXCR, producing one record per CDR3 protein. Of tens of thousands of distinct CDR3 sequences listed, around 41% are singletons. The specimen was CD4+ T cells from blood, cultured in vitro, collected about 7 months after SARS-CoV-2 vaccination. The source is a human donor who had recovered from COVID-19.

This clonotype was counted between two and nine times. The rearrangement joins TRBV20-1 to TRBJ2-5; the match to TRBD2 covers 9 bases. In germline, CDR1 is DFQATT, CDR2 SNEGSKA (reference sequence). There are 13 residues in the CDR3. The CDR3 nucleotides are TGCAGCCCGGTCGGCGGGAGGGATGAGACCCAGTACTTC. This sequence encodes CSPVGGRDETQYF.

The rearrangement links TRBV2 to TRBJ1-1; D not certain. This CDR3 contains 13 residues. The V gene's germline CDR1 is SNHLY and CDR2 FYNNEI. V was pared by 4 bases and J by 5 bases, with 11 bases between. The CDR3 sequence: CASSVWGSTEAFF. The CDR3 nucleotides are TGTGCCAGCAGTGTTTGGGGTTCTACTGAAGCTTTCTTT.

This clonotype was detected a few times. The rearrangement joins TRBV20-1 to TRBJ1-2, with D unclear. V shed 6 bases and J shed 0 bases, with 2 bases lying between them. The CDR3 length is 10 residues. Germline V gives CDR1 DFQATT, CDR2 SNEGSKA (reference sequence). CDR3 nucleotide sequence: TGCAGTGCCACTAACTATGGCTACACCTTC. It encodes CSATNYGYTF.

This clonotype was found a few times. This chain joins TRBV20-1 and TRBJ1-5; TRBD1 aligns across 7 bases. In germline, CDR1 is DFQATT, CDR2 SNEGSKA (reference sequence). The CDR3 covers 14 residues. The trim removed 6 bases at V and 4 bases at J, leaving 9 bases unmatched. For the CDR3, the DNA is TGCAGTGCGATGACAGGGTCTGGGAATCAGCCCCAGCATTTT. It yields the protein CSAMTGSGNQPQHF.

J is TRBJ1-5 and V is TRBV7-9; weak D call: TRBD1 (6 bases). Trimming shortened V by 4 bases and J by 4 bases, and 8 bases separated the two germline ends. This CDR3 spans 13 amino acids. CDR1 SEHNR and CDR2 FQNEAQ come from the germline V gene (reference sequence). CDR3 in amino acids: CASSSTGNQPQHF. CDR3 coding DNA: TGTGCCAGCAGCTCTACAGGGAATCAGCCCCAGCATTTT.

The CDR3 sequence is CATSDPDGFEGGNQPQHF. In DNA, the CDR3 is TGTGCCACCAGTGACCCGGACGGTTTCGAGGGGGGCAATCAGCCCCAGCATTTT. The rearrangement uses TRBV24-1 and TRBJ1-5; TRBD1 might be the D (6 bases). Germline values: CDR1 KGHDR, CDR2 SFDVKD. Trimming removed 4 bases at V and 2 bases at J, with 20 bases between. The CDR3 is 18 amino acids.

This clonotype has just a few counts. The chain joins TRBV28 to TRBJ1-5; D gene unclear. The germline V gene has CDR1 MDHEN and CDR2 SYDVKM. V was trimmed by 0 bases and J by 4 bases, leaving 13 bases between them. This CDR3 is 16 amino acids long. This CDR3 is CASSLWGAGRNQPQHF. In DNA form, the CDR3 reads TGTGCCAGCAGTTTATGGGGCGCTGGACGGAATCAGCCCCAGCATTTT.

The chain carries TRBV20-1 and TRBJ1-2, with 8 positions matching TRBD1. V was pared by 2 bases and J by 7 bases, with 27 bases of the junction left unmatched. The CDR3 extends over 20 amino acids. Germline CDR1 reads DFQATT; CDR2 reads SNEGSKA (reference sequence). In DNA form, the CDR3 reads TGCAGTGCTAGAACCGGACAGGGCGCTGAGGGGCCCCGCCGGGTCCGTGGCTACACCTTC. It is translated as CSARTGQGAEGPRRVRGYTF.

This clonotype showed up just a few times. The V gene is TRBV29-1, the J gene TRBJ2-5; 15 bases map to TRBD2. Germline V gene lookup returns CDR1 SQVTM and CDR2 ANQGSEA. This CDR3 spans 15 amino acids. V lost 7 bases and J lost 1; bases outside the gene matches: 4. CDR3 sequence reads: CSAGTSGRRQETQYF. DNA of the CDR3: TGCAGCGCCGGGACTAGCGGGAGGCGCCAAGAGACCCAGTACTTC.

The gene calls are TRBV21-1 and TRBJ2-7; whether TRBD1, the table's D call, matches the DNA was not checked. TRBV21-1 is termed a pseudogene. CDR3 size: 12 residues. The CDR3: CASSPPLFEQYF. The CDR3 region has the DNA TGTGCCAGCAGCCCTCCCCTGTTCGAGCAGTACTTC.